The T cell receptor (beta chain) described here comes from a study of blood T cell repertoires in COVID-19 (dated by TCRdb to about 2020). For the study in its entirety: The collaborator samples originated in the United States, Italy and Spain and spanned the acute and convalescent phases of COVID-19. The prospective study material was composed of cDNA or gDNA derived from T cells, B-cell-depleted T cells, or PBMCs. The dataset comprised deeply sampled blood TCRbeta repertoires from subjects exposed to, actively infected with, or recovered from COVID-19. The repertoires were released in a freely available public database meant as a resource for research on the immune response to SARS-CoV-2. The samples were drawn from the first 160 participants of the ongoing ImmuneRACE study and from 1,254 subjects provided by 6 global collaborators. Sample metadata almost always included a de-identified subject ID, COVID-19 status, age in years and sex. Where available, HLA class I and class II types were taken from metadata supplied by the sample provider and were not determined by assay-based typing. Results and caveats for the whole study, not just this receptor: The amount of clinical and demographic metadata varied by source and participant and was provided uncurated.

Reading from cysteine to phenylalanine, the CDR3 counts 15 amino acids. Only the CDR3 part of the read is kept: 45 bases, read in frame from the first base. Sequences SGHTA (CDR1) and FQGTGA (CDR2) are obtained from the germline V gene. V is reduced by 5 bases and J by 7 bases, leaving a spacing of 17 bases between them. The collaborating institutions used their own protocols to collect whole blood in K2EDTA tubes. For TCRbeta analysis, collaborators shipped samples in one of three forms: frozen whole blood, isolated PBMCs, or DNA extracted from either of those sample types. TCRbeta CDR3 regions were amplified from genomic DNA by means of the immunoSEQ Assay, a bias-controlled multiplex PCR. The paper's data handling went like this. Within the assay, amplification of reference gene primers was used to estimate how many nucleated cells each sample contained. To quantify the absolute abundance of each unique TCRbeta CDR3 rearrangement, sequence reads were collapsed and filtered. For each sample, productive Simpson clonality was calculated as the square root of Simpson's diversity index over productive rearrangements. TCRdb obtained this table from immuneACCESS and retained in-frame rearrangements with V and J assigned. These tables miss some clones; where compared with another copy, unresolved V genes account for less than half of the shortfall, and the remainder is unexplained. The DNA gave D and trimming, while V, J and clone size come from that table. This sample has 170,000 or so clones in its table, and about 86% of those were observed once. Roughly 7% of the sample is in the top ten clones.

Remarks on this clone: This clone's antigen is unknown. There are no base qualities to consult, and no much larger clone falls within one base.

The chain couples TRBV7-3 to TRBJ2-2, and possibly TRBD1, on 6 matching bases. This clonotype was obtained from a man over 45 with active or convalescent COVID-19. The sample consisted of peripheral blood. The DNA sequence is given as TGTGCCAGCAGCGCCCAAGGGGGATCTGGCGGGGAGCTGTTTTTT. Its protein is CASSAQGGSGGELFF.